The 4 T cell receptor beta chains in this list originate from one sample, sequenced in a study of T cell responses to AZD1222 COVID-19 vaccine. Generated by immunoSEQ multiplex PCR, the TCRdb table keeps only in-frame clones and is missing some. The table has over 120,000 clones, roughly 86% seen once. The sequenced sample was peripheral blood, obtained 28 days after the second dose of the MenACWY control vaccine. These receptors all stem from an adult who received the MenACWY meningococcal vaccine as a control.

The J gene is TRBJ2-2, the V gene TRBV7-9; 8 nucleotides match TRBD2. This CDR3 region has 15 residues. Trimming removed 4 bases from V and 5 bases from J; junction bases left unmatched: 6. Germline CDR1 and CDR2: SEHNR and FQNEAQ (reference sequence). CDR3 sequence (DNA): TGTGCCAGCAGCTCCCTCGGGAGGGATACCGGGGAGCTGTTTTTT. Encoded protein: CASSSLGRDTGELFF.

The CDR3 DNA reads TGTGCCTGGAGTTACAGGGTTGGCAATCAGCCCCAGCATTTT. Amino acid sequence: CAWSYRVGNQPQHF. The chain is built from TRBV30 and TRBJ1-5; possibly TRBD1 for D (6 bases). The germline V gene has CDR1 GTSNPN and CDR2 SVGIG (reference sequence). The V gene lost 2 bases and the J gene lost 2 bases, with 10 bases spanning the gap. This CDR3 contains 14 residues.

This rearrangement joins TRBV7-2 to TRBJ1-1, with D possibly matching TRBD1 (5 bases). In germline, CDR1 is SGHTA, CDR2 FQGNSA. V was trimmed by 2 bases and J by 0 bases, leaving 7 bases between them. CDR3 size: 14 residues. In DNA, the CDR3 is TGTGCCAGCAGCTTATCGGGGGTGAACACTGAAGCTTTCTTT. Translating it yields CASSLSGVNTEAFF. The complete variable domain, with remaining parts taken from reference TRBV7-2 and TRBJ1-1, reads GAGVSQSPSNKVTEKGKDVELRCDPISGHTALYWYRQSLGQGLEFLIYFQGNSAPDKSGLPSDRFSAERTGGSVSTLTIQRTQQEDSAVYLCASSLSGVNTEAFFGQGTRLTVV.

The rearrangement links TRBV7-2 to TRBJ1-1, with D perhaps TRBD1 (6 bases). Per germline, CDR1 SGHTA and CDR2 FQGNSA. V shed 6 bases and J shed 4 bases, with 12 bases lying between them. CDR3 length: 13 amino acids. The CDR3 nucleotides read TGTGCCAGCAGGCAACAGGGAGCCACTGAAGCTTTCTTT. This encodes CASRQQGATEAFF.